This is a list of T cell receptor beta chains from one sample in a study of blood T cell repertoires in COVID-19. Here immunoSEQ multiplex PCR was the method, and the copy in TCRdb shows in-frame clones only, minus some. The table shows 200,000 to 250,000 clones, with more than 75% occurring only once. Sequenced input: peripheral blood. The receptor set was obtained from a man aged 40-50 years with acute or convalescent COVID-19. Each CDR3 is given with its conserved first and last residue. The D gene is left open where the match is weak. Size tells how often a clone was seen (once, few, many) or the class of an expanded clone, and some rows leave it out.

TGTGCCAGCAGTGATTCCGGGACAGGGCTGGAACGCTACACCTTC,CASSDSGTGLERYTF,TRBD1,TRBV2,.,TRBJ1-2
TGCGCCAGCAGCCAAGAGGGTGCAGGGGGCGGCTACGAGCAGTACTTC,CASSQEGAGGGYEQYF,TRBD1,TRBV4-1,.,TRBJ2-7
TGCAGCGTGGGGAGGGTGGGCACTGAAGCTTTCTTT,CSVGRVGTEAFF,.,TRBV29-1,.,TRBJ1-1
TGTGCCAGCAGCCAAGTTATCAGGGAAGACGGCTACACCTTC,CASSQVIREDGYTF,.,TRBV14,once,TRBJ1-2
TGTGCCTGTAACCCGGGACAGGGAGGAGAAGCTTTCTTT,CACNPGQGGEAFF,TRBD1,TRBV30,.,TRBJ1-1
TGCGCCAGCAGCCAAGATTTTGGCCTTGGATCGGGTGAAAAACTGTTTTTT,CASSQDFGLGSGEKLFF,.,TRBV4-1,many,TRBJ1-4
TGTGCCAGCAGTTACTCAACAGGGGGAGGCTACACCTTC,CASSYSTGGGYTF,TRBD1,TRBV6-5,.,TRBJ1-2
TGCGCCAGCAGCGCCACGGGACTAGCGGGGGCAGAGACCCAGTACTTC,CASSATGLAGAETQYF,TRBD2,TRBV5-1,once,TRBJ2-5
TGTGCCAGCAGTTACTCGGTCGACTTGTCTGGAAACACCATATATTTT,CASSYSVDLSGNTIYF,.,TRBV6-5,.,TRBJ1-3
TGTGCCAGCAGTCCGGGCTATGGCTACACCTTC,CASSPGYGYTF,.,TRBV12-3/TRBV12-4,many,TRBJ1-2
TGTGCCAGCAGCGTGGGACAGAAGGACACCATATATTTT,CASSVGQKDTIYF,TRBD1,TRBV5-4,.,TRBJ1-3
TGTGCCAGCAGCCTCACAGGGGCTGGGGCCAACGTCCTGACTTTC,CASSLTGAGANVLTF,TRBD1,TRBV11-2,.,TRBJ2-6
TGTGCCAGCAGTGGAACACCGGGACAGGGTAGAGGAGAGCAGTTCTTC,CASSGTPGQGRGEQFF,TRBD1,TRBV6-1,.,TRBJ2-1
TGTGCCAGCAGTTACTCGTACGACCTGGGGGGGTGGACTGAAGCTTTCTTT,CASSYSYDLGGWTEAFF,.,TRBV6-2/TRBV6-3,.,TRBJ1-1
TGCGCCAGCAGCTTGATAGGGGCGGGGGAAAAACTGTTTTTT,CASSLIGAGEKLFF,.,TRBV5-1,.,TRBJ1-4
TGTGCCAGCAGTTACTCCCCTTACACTGAAGCTTTCTTT,CASSYSPYTEAFF,.,TRBV6-5,.,TRBJ1-1
TGTGCCAGCAGCTCACCCCCCCCAGGGGTCGTTTCCTACGAGCAGTACTTC,CASSSPPPGVVSYEQYF,.,TRBV11-2,.,TRBJ2-7